These T cell receptor beta chains were read from a single sample in a study of T cell repertoires in cytomegalovirus infection. TCRdb re-called the reads with MiXCR, one entry per CDR3 protein. The data show about 530,000 distinct CDR3 sequences, with about 26% seen just once and less than 15% held by the top ten. Material: PBMCs. These receptor sequences come from a human donor in good health (CMV status not recorded). Some clones in this sample may be carry-over from other donors' samples. CDR3s include the opening cysteine and the closing phenylalanine or tryptophan. Fields, in order: V gene, D gene, clone size, J gene, CDR3 DNA, CDR3 protein. D genes are given only for firm matches. Not all rows give a size; the values are once, few, many and, for expanded clones, a class.

TRBV11-2	NA	NA	TRBJ1-5	TGTGCCAGCGGGGAGGAGCACTCCAGCAGCAATCAGCCCCAGCATTTT	CASGEEHSSSNQPQHF
TRBV6-1	NA	few	TRBJ1-1	TGTGCCAGCAGTGAAGTCAGGGGCTTCACTGAAGCTTTCTTT	CASSEVRGFTEAFF
TRBV2	NA	NA	TRBJ2-2	TGTGCCAGCAGTGCTCTGCCGACCGGGGAGCTGTTTTTT	CASSALPTGELFF
TRBV4-2	NA	NA	TRBJ2-3	TGTGCCAGCAGCCCCTTGGGGGGCGGCACAGATACGCAGTATTTT	CASSPLGGGTDTQYF
TRBV5-5	TRBD2	many	TRBJ2-1	TGTGCCAGCAGCTTGGCCTATTGGGGACTAGCGGTCTACAATGAGCAGTTCTTC	CASSLAYWGLAVYNEQFF
TRBV27	TRBD1	few	TRBJ2-1	TGTGCCAGCAGCGGACAGGGGCGCCCTAATGAGCAGTTCTTC	CASSGQGRPNEQFF
TRBV2	NA	NA	TRBJ2-4	TGTGCCAGCGGAAACATTCAGTACTTC	CASGNIQYF
TRBV28	NA	NA	TRBJ2-1	TGTGCCAGCAATGGATACAATGAGCAGTTCTTC	CASNGYNEQFF
TRBV7-2	NA	many	TRBJ1-1	TGTGCCAGCAGCTTTTCGGGGGCGGGGACTGAAGCTTTCTTT	CASSFSGAGTEAFF
TRBV19	TRBD1	NA	TRBJ1-4	TGTGCCAGTAGGCCCGAGAGGGGGCCTACTAATGAAAAACTGTTTTTT	CASRPERGPTNEKLFF
TRBV15	NA	NA	TRBJ2-6	TGTGCCACCAGCAGAGAAGGGCGAAGTAGGGCCAACGTCCTGACTTTC	CATSREGRSRANVLTF
TRBV6-2/TRBV6-3	TRBD1	few	TRBJ2-3	TGTGCCAGCAGTTACGAGACAGGGGGAGGAGATACGCAGTATTTT	CASSYETGGGDTQYF
TRBV12-3/TRBV12-4	NA	NA	TRBJ2-3	TGTGCCAGCAGTTTCTCCGGGACTGCTAGCACAGATACGCAGTATTTT	CASSFSGTASTDTQYF
TRBV30	TRBD1	NA	TRBJ2-1	TGTGCCTGGAGTCAAGAAACCGGGACAGGGGGTTCCTACAATGAGCAGTTCTTC	CAWSQETGTGGSYNEQFF
TRBV7-2	TRBD1	few	TRBJ1-4	TGTGCCAGCAGTCCGAATCCCGGGACAGAGAATGAAAAACTGTTTTTT	CASSPNPGTENEKLFF
TRBV6-2/TRBV6-3	NA	NA	TRBJ1-5	TGTGCCAGCAGTCCTCCCGACAATCGCAATCAGCCCCAGCATTTT	CASSPPDNRNQPQHF
TRBV7-2	TRBD1	many	TRBJ2-1	TGTGCCAGCAGCTCTCATGGACAGGGTATCAATGAGCAGTTCTTC	CASSSHGQGINEQFF
TRBV6-2/TRBV6-3	NA	NA	TRBJ1-4	TGTGCCAGCAGCCGATTCTATGAAAAACTGTTTTTT	CASSRFYEKLFF
TRBV7-2	NA	many	TRBJ2-7	TGTGCCAGCAGCTTAGGGGGTGGCGAGTACTACGAGCAGTACTTC	CASSLGGGEYYEQYF
TRBV19	TRBD2	NA	TRBJ2-1	TGTGCCAGTAGTATAGATGGCGGGAGCTCCTACAATGAGCAGTTCTTC	CASSIDGGSSYNEQFF
TRBV20-1	NA	once	TRBJ2-3	TGCAGTGCCACCCTTGGCGGGTCCACAGATACGCAGTATTTT	CSATLGGSTDTQYF
TRBV5-1	NA	NA	TRBJ2-4	TGCGCCAGCAGCCAGAACATTTCGGGACCGCCGGACTTAGCCAAAAACATTCAGTACTTC	CASSQNISGPPDLAKNIQYF
TRBV6-2/TRBV6-3	TRBD2	few	TRBJ2-1	TGTGCCAGCAGTCCCTTGGGAGGGTCCCCCTACAATGAGCAGTTCTTC	CASSPLGGSPYNEQFF
TRBV11-1	TRBD2	few	TRBJ2-1	TGTGCCAGCGGAGTAGCGGGGAGGGGGGGGAATGAGCAGTTCTTC	CASGVAGRGGNEQFF
TRBV7-6	TRBD2	once	TRBJ2-1	TGTGCCAGCAGCCATCGACTAGCGGAAGATAAGGAGCAGTTCTTC	CASSHRLAEDKEQFF
TRBV6-5	NA	NA	TRBJ2-6	TGTGCCAGCAGTCCCGGATGGGCCTCTGGGGCCAACGTCCTGACTTTC	CASSPGWASGANVLTF
TRBV10-3	NA	many	TRBJ2-7	TGTGCCATCAGACCCCCCCTAGCCGAGTCCGAGCAGTACTTC	CAIRPPLAESEQYF
TRBV7-2	NA	NA	TRBJ2-7	TGTGCCAGCAGCCCCCGTCAGGGCTACGAGCAGTACTTC	CASSPRQGYEQYF
TRBV7-2	NA	many	TRBJ2-1	TGTGCCAGCGGTTGGACGCCCGCCAATGAGCAGTTCTTC	CASGWTPANEQFF
TRBV12-3/TRBV12-4	NA	few	TRBJ2-5	TGTGCCAGCATGTCGGACGGCCCGGAGACCCAGTACTTC	CASMSDGPETQYF
TRBV10-3	NA	few	TRBJ2-7	TGTGCCATCAGTGCGCAGACCTACGAGCAGTACTTC	CAISAQTYEQYF
TRBV5-4	NA	NA	TRBJ1-6	TGTGCCAGCAGCTGGGACCGAGGCGGGAAACCCCTCCACTTT	CASSWDRGGKPLHF
TRBV28	NA	few	TRBJ1-2	TGTGCCGTGGGAGAAATTCATGGCTACACCTTC	CAVGEIHGYTF
TRBV12-3/TRBV12-4	NA	few	TRBJ2-3	TGTGCCTCCGACCCCGCAGGGGGCACAGATACGCAGTATTTT	CASDPAGGTDTQYF
TRBV6-2/TRBV6-3	TRBD1	NA	TRBJ1-2	TGTGCCAGCACTCTCAGGGACAGGGCAGGAGGCTACACCTTC	CASTLRDRAGGYTF
TRBV4-1	NA	NA	TRBJ2-3	TGCGCCAGCAGCAAAGCTAGCGAGCCCACAGATACGCAGTATTTT	CASSKASEPTDTQYF
TRBV7-9	NA	NA	TRBJ2-1	TGTGCCAGCAGCTTAGCGCTCGACCGCGGTTTCGATGAGCAGTTCTTC	CASSLALDRGFDEQFF
TRBV30	TRBD1	NA	TRBJ2-4	TGTGCCTGGGGTAGAGGACAGGGTGAAAACATTCAGTACTTC	CAWGRGQGENIQYF
TRBV10-3	NA	NA	TRBJ2-1	TGTGCCATCAGTGAGCAATTAGCGGAATACAATGAGCAGTTCTTC	CAISEQLAEYNEQFF
TRBV11-1	TRBD1	few	TRBJ2-1	TGTGCCAGCAGCCCTGCCCCAACGGGACAGGGTGATAATGAGCAGTTCTTC	CASSPAPTGQGDNEQFF
TRBV20-1	NA	NA	TRBJ1-1	TGCAGTGCTAGGGGCCAGAGAGGTGTGAACACTGAAGCTTTCTTT	CSARGQRGVNTEAFF
TRBV7-8	TRBD2	many	TRBJ2-1	TGTGCCAGCAGCTTAGCTTTACTAGCGGGAAGGTACAATGAGCAGTTCTTC	CASSLALLAGRYNEQFF
TRBV7-7	NA	few	TRBJ2-5	TGTGCCAGCAGCTTAGTTCCCGGAAACCAAGAGACCCAGTACTTC	CASSLVPGNQETQYF
TRBV12-3/TRBV12-4	TRBD1	few	TRBJ1-6	TGTGCCAGCAGTGGGACAGGGAATTCACCCCTCCACTTT	CASSGTGNSPLHF
TRBV28	TRBD2	NA	TRBJ2-2	TGTGCCGGTAGGAGGGTCCGGGGGGCGAACACCGGGGAGCTGTTTTTT	CAGRRVRGANTGELFF
TRBV7-9	NA	NA	TRBJ1-1	TGTGCCAGCAGCTTACTGCGGGAGCCTGAAGCTTTCTTT	CASSLLREPEAFF
TRBV7-8	NA	many	TRBJ1-4	TGTGCCAGCAGCTTGAGGGTGAAGGAAGAAAAACTGTTTTTT	CASSLRVKEEKLFF
TRBV7-2	NA	many	TRBJ1-5	TGTGCCAGCAGCCGATACGGGAATAGCAATCAGCCCCAGCATTTT	CASSRYGNSNQPQHF
TRBV12-3/TRBV12-4	NA	few	TRBJ2-7	TGTGCCAGCAGCACACCAACTGGGGGGCTAAGGGGCGAGCAGTACTTC	CASSTPTGGLRGEQYF
TRBV19	TRBD2	NA	TRBJ2-3	TGTGCCAGTAGAGTCCAGCGGGAGATAGGTACGCAGTATTTT	CASRVQREIGTQYF
TRBV12-3/TRBV12-4	NA	NA	TRBJ1-1	TGTGCCAGCAGTTCCAAACGGGGACTGATGAACACTGAAGCTTTCTTT	CASSSKRGLMNTEAFF
TRBV12-3/TRBV12-4	TRBD1	NA	TRBJ2-1	TGTGCCAGCTCGGACAGGGGGACCTACAATGAGCAGTTCTTC	CASSDRGTYNEQFF
TRBV7-9	TRBD1	few	TRBJ2-1	TGTGCCAGCAGTACCCGGGACAGGGGAAAAAATGAGCAGTTCTTC	CASSTRDRGKNEQFF
TRBV4-3	TRBD2	NA	TRBJ2-1	TGCGCCAGCAGCAGAATAGCGGGAGGCTCCTATGAGCAGTTCTTC	CASSRIAGGSYEQFF
TRBV28	TRBD2	many	TRBJ2-3	TGTGCCAGCAGTTTCCCCCTAGCGGGAGGGCAGCGTAGAGATACGCAGTATTTT	CASSFPLAGGQRRDTQYF